Below are 27 T cell receptor beta chains sequenced from a single sample in a study of control samples from healthy donors and cancer patients. Profiling relied on immunoSEQ multiplex PCR, and the TCRdb table lists in-frame clones only, not all of them. This sample has about 150,000 clones, with 92% found just once. The sequencing sample was made of blood. All receptors derive from a woman aged 25 to 45 in good health.

V and J are TRBV5-6 and TRBJ1-3; D remains unclear. This CDR3 has 16 amino acids. Germline lookup yields CDR1 SGHDT and CDR2 YYEEEE. V lost 2 bases and J lost 0, with 12 bases in between. CDR3 sequence: CASSFLGVSSGNTIYF. In nucleotides, the CDR3 is TGTGCCAGCAGCTTCCTTGGTGTTAGCTCTGGAAACACCATATATTTT.

The genes are TRBV18 and TRBJ2-7; 8 bases match TRBD1. With 5 bases clipped from V and 6 bases from J, the junction kept 6 bases outside the gene matches. Germline-derived CDR1 and CDR2 are KGHSH and LQKENI. CDR3 length: 13 amino acids. CDR3 DNA: TGTGCCAGCTCATCTGACAGGGGACGCGAGCAGTACTTC. Translated, it gives CASSSDRGREQYF.

The DNA for the CDR3 is TGCGCCAGCAGCGCCGGGACAGGGCCCTACGAGCAGTACTTC. Translated, it gives CASSAGTGPYEQYF. V is TRBV5-1 and J is TRBJ2-7; 9 bases line up with TRBD1. Germline V CDR1 and CDR2: SGHRS, YFSETQ. The CDR3 loop spans 14 amino acids. With 4 bases clipped from V and 2 bases from J, the junction kept 4 bases outside the gene matches.

The rearrangement links TRBV29-1 to TRBJ2-1; 14 bases are a match to TRBD2. After removal of 6 bases from V and 8 bases from J, the junction contained 6 bases not matched to a gene. CDR1 is SQVTM, CDR2 ANQGSEA, per germline. The CDR3 has 14 amino acids. The CDR3 loop reads CSVGGLAGVYEQFF. The CDR3 DNA is TGCAGCGTGGGGGGACTAGCGGGAGTCTATGAGCAGTTCTTC.

The chain employs TRBV28 and TRBJ1-4; the match to TRBD1 covers 7 bases. This CDR3 is 19 amino acids long. The V and J ends lost 7 bases and 0 bases, in that order; junction bases with no gene match: 17. In germline, CDR1 is MDHEN, CDR2 SYDVKM. The CDR3 region has the DNA TGTGCCAGCACCTATCAAGGCCAGGGGGGCTTTGCAACTAATGAAAAACTGTTTTTT. Translated: CASTYQGQGGFATNEKLFF.

The chain carries TRBV4-2 and TRBJ1-1, with 8 bases lining up with TRBD1. The germline V gene encodes CDR1 LGHNA and CDR2 YNFKEQ. With V trimmed by 0 bases and J by 3 bases, 18 bases remained unmatched. CDR3 length equals 20 residues. For the CDR3, the DNA is TGTGCCAGCAGCCAAGAAAGAGCAGGGGGCCTAGTCTTCGGGGACACTGAAGCTTTCTTT. This gives the protein CASSQERAGGLVFGDTEAFF.

The chain employs TRBV29-1 and TRBJ2-1; D is ambiguous. Trimming took 3 bases from V and 4 from J, leaving 13 bases between them. CDR1 and CDR2 (germline): SQVTM, ANQGSEA. The CDR3 spans 14 residues. The CDR3 loop is CSVEGRARYNEQFF. Here the CDR3 DNA reads TGCAGCGTTGAGGGCCGGGCGAGATACAATGAGCAGTTCTTC.

The chain combines TRBV27 with TRBJ2-1; D not certain. The CDR3 is made up of 17 amino acids. V lost 2 bases and J lost 0, with 14 bases in between. Germline loops: CDR1 MNHEY, CDR2 SMNVEV (reference sequence). As DNA, the CDR3 is TGTGCCAGCAGTTTAGGGCTCCTTTCAAGCTCCTACAATGAGCAGTTCTTC. Translation gives CASSLGLLSSSYNEQFF.

This sequence joins TRBV12-1 and TRBJ1-1; the D call TRBD1 from the table was never checked on the DNA. TRBV12-1 is annotated as a pseudogene. This CDR3 comprises 14 residues. In DNA form, the CDR3 reads TGTGCCAGCAGCCTGGACAGGGATCTAGAGGAAGCTTTCTTT. This codes for CASSLDRDLEEAFF.

V and J are TRBV24-1 and TRBJ2-3, with 7 nucleotides matching TRBD2. Germline CDR1 and CDR2: KGHDR and SFDVKD. Germline trimming cut 6 bases from V and 2 bases from J; bases unmatched to any gene: 1. CDR3 length: 13 amino acids. CDR3 region: CATSSGVTDTQYF. The CDR3 DNA is TGTGCCACCAGTAGCGGGGTCACAGATACGCAGTATTTT.

This chain connects TRBV4-1 to TRBJ1-5; 8 bases fit TRBD1. The junction had 5 bases not matched to a gene; V was cut back by 3 bases and J by 4 bases. Germline CDR1 and CDR2: MGHRA and YSYEKL. CDR3 length: 15 amino acids. The CDR3, as DNA: TGCGCCAGCAGCCAGGTAACAGGGGGTAATCAGCCCCAGCATTTT. It translates to CASSQVTGGNQPQHF.

This chain joins TRBV23-1 and TRBJ2-1; 11 bases line up with TRBD2. TRBV23-1 is an ORF; its function is uncertain. The V segment lost 3 bases and the J segment 7 bases; nucleotides outside the gene matches: 8. This CDR3 comprises 16 residues. CDR3 sequence: CASSQTLAGGWNEQFF. The CDR3 region has the DNA TGCGCCAGCAGTCAGACCCTAGCGGGAGGTTGGAATGAGCAGTTCTTC.

The V call is TRBV4-2, the J call TRBJ2-1, with TRBD1 identical over 7 bases. Unmatched junction bases numbered 4, after V lost 1 base and J lost 1 base. CDR3 length: 16 amino acids. Germline V lookup: CDR1 LGHNA, CDR2 YNFKEQ. The chain's CDR3 is CASSQAGQASYNEQFF. CDR3 DNA: TGTGCCAGCAGCCAAGCCGGACAGGCTTCCTACAATGAGCAGTTCTTC.

V is TRBV5-1 and J is TRBJ2-1; TRBD1 aligns across 7 bases. The CDR3 is made up of 14 amino acids. J gave up 8 bases and V 6 bases, and 11 bases lay outside the gene matches. The germline V gene has CDR1 SGHRS and CDR2 YFSETQ. The CDR3 spells CASTETGISHEQFF. The CDR3 nucleotides read TGCGCCAGCACCGAGACAGGGATCTCACATGAGCAGTTCTTC.

In the case of this clone: This CDR3 is also generated by other DNA sequences in the sample. The rearrangement links TRBV4-1 to TRBJ2-5, with D perhaps being TRBD1 or TRBD2 (6 bases each). V was clipped by 1 base and J by 5 bases, with 14 bases between them. The CDR3 loop spans 15 amino acids. Germline V gives CDR1 MGHRA, CDR2 YSYEKL. CDR3 sequence reads: CASSQGGTGRETQYF. For the CDR3, the DNA is TGCGCCAGCAGCCAAGGCGGAACAGGGAGGGAGACCCAGTACTTC.

This clone came up a few times. This CDR3 reads CASSLRGALYEQYF. As DNA, the CDR3 is TGTGCCAGCAGCTTGAGGGGGGCCCTCTACGAGCAGTACTTC. The chain carries TRBV11-1 and TRBJ2-7; D might be TRBD1 or TRBD2, each matching 6 bases. The CDR3 runs 14 residues. The V and J ends lost 3 bases and 3 bases respectively, with 12 bases between them. Germline V lookup: CDR1 SGHAT, CDR2 FQDESV (reference sequence).

The chain has TRBV19 and TRBJ2-3; D not certain. V gave up 7 bases and J gave up 7 bases, with 15 bases separating them. In germline, CDR1 is LNHDA, CDR2 SQIVND (reference sequence). CDR3 length equals 13 residues. Written as DNA, the CDR3 is TGTGCCAGTATCCCCTCTGGTTCAAATACGCAGTATTTT. It is translated as CASIPSGSNTQYF.

This sequence joins TRBV5-4 and TRBJ2-1, with a tentative D call TRBD1 (10 bases). Germline loops: CDR1 SGHNT, CDR2 YYREEE (reference sequence). V lost 4 bases and J 10 bases, leaving 24 bases between the germline ends. The CDR3 is 16 residues long. CDR3 amino acids: CASSLGQGLAGLEQFF. Written as DNA, the CDR3 is TGTGCCAGCAGCCTGGGACAGGGGCTAGCGGGATTGGAGCAGTTCTTC.

The chain has TRBV28 and TRBJ1-6; no clear D gene. V was trimmed by 2 bases and J by 7 bases, leaving 9 bases between them. From germline, CDR1 is MDHEN and CDR2 SYDVKM. CDR3 length: 14 amino acids. CDR3: CASSLRATNSPLHF. The CDR3 DNA reads as TGTGCCAGCAGTTTACGCGCAACGAATTCACCCCTCCACTTT.

The chain has TRBV6-5 and TRBJ1-5; tentative D call: TRBD1 (6 bases). The V gene's germline CDR1 is MNHEY and CDR2 SVGAGI. V was clipped by 7 bases and J by 2 bases, with 9 bases between them. This CDR3 region has 13 residues. The CDR3 spells CASTHRGNQPQHF. CDR3 nucleotide sequence: TGTGCCAGCACCCACAGGGGCAATCAGCCCCAGCATTTT.

The V and J genes are TRBV5-4 and TRBJ2-7; 8 bases agree with TRBD2. The CDR3 is 15 residues long. With 4 bases clipped from V and 3 bases from J, the junction kept 9 bases outside the gene matches. CDR1 and CDR2 (germline): SGHNT, YYREEE (reference sequence). The CDR3 region is CASSTREGVLYEQYF. CDR3 coding DNA: TGTGCCAGCAGCACCCGGGAGGGAGTTCTCTACGAGCAGTACTTC. The full variable domain, completed using reference TRBV5-4 and TRBJ2-7, is ETGVTQSPTHLIKTRGQQVTLRCSSQSGHNTVSWYQQALGQGPQFIFQYYREEENGRGNFPPRFSGLQFPNYSSELNVNALELDDSALYLCASSTREGVLYEQYFGPGTRLTVT.

The chain links TRBV3-1 (or the pseudogene TRBV3-2) to TRBJ2-1; the D gene is possibly TRBD1 (5 bases). The CDR3 loop spans 12 amino acids. Trimming took off 5 bases at V and 9 bases at J, with 11 bases between the two ends. Germline values: CDR1 LGHDT, CDR2 YNNKEL (reference sequence). The CDR3, as DNA: TGTGCCAGCAGCTACAGGTCGGGTGAGCAGTTCTTC. Translating it yields CASSYRSGEQFF.

The genes are TRBV6-5 and TRBJ2-7, with unresolved D. Germline assignment: CDR1 MNHEY and CDR2 SVGAGI. The CDR3 runs to 12 residues. Trimming pared 2 bases from V and 5 bases from J, leaving 7 bases between. The CDR3 loop is CASSYRQDEQYF. In DNA, the CDR3 is TGTGCCAGCAGTTACAGGCAGGACGAGCAGTACTTC.

V is TRBV28 and J is TRBJ2-5, with 8 bases fitting TRBD2. The CDR3 has 19 residues. Trimming at V came to 1 base and at J to 0 bases, leaving 13 bases not matched to a gene. Germline CDR1 and CDR2: MDHEN and SYDVKM. The CDR3 bases are TGTGCCAGCAGTTTATCCGCGGGAGGACCAAAAGTAAACCAAGAGACCCAGTACTTC. The encoded protein is CASSLSAGGPKVNQETQYF.

The chain carries TRBV5-8 and TRBJ1-5; 7 bases align to TRBD1. The CDR3 length is 17 residues. J was trimmed by 4 bases and V by 2 bases; bases with no gene match: 12. Per the germline V gene, CDR1 is SGHTS and CDR2 is YDEGEE. CDR3 sequence reads: CASSFSRGAGRNQPQHF. The CDR3 DNA sequence: TGTGCCAGCAGCTTTTCCAGGGGGGCTGGAAGGAATCAGCCCCAGCATTTT. Full variable domain (rest looked up from reference TRBV5-8 and TRBJ1-5): EAGVTQSPTHLIKTRGQQATLRCSPISGHTSVYWYQQALGLGLQFLLWYDEGEERNRGNFPPRFSGRQFPNYSSELNVNALELEDSALYLCASSFSRGAGRNQPQHFGDGTRLSIL.

V and J are TRBV3-1 (or the pseudogene TRBV3-2) and TRBJ1-5; possibly TRBD1 for D (5 bases). The V end lost 3 bases, the J end lost 0 bases, and 6 bases lay between the germline ends. This CDR3 is 14 amino acids long. Germline V gene lookup returns CDR1 LGHDT and CDR2 YNNKEL (reference sequence). CDR3: CASSQGDSNQPQHF. For the CDR3, the DNA is TGTGCCAGCAGCCAGGGGGATAGCAATCAGCCCCAGCATTTT.

The chain carries TRBV5-1 and TRBJ2-1; 15 bases are shared with TRBD2. The trim removed 5 bases at V and 2 bases at J, leaving 5 bases unmatched. This CDR3 is 17 amino acids long. Germline-derived CDR1 and CDR2 are SGHRS and YFSETQ. CDR3: CASRPGLAGGTYNEQFF. As DNA, the CDR3 is TGCGCCAGCAGACCAGGACTAGCGGGAGGGACCTACAATGAGCAGTTCTTC.